These 27 T cell receptor beta chains share one sample of origin, sequenced in a study (dated by TCRdb to 2016 to 2017). Library method: RT-PCR. Sequencing used an Illumina MiSeq. TCRdb trimmed the raw reads at Q25, called clones with MiXCR and kept productive beta chains. A single entry per CDR3 protein holds the most common genes and DNA from its merged rows. This sample comprises about 680,000 distinct CDR3 sequences, around 14% of them detected only once. About 3.9% of the sample is held by the ten biggest clonotypes. Sequencing was carried out using memory CD4+ T cells from blood. The receptors derive from a female donor in good health, serving as a healthy control.

The rearrangement joins TRBV28 to TRBJ2-7; 7 bases are a match to TRBD1. V shed 3 bases and J 4 bases; nucleotides not matched to a gene: 3. This CDR3 has 13 amino acids. Looked up from germline, CDR1 is MDHEN and CDR2 is SYDVKM. The CDR3 coding sequence is TGTGCCAGCAGTTTGGGACAGATGTACGAGCAGTACTTC. Protein product: CASSLGQMYEQYF.

This clonotype occurred many times. The chain links TRBV20-1 to TRBJ2-1, with TRBD2 matching 15 bases. Trimming took 6 bases from V and 7 from J; bases not matched to a gene: 7. The CDR3 is made up of 15 amino acids. Germline-derived CDR1 and CDR2 are DFQATT and SNEGSKA (reference sequence). The CDR3, as DNA: TGCAGTGCCCCCGCCGGGACTAGCGGGAGGAATGAGCAGTTCTTC. This encodes CSAPAGTSGRNEQFF.

The chain employs TRBV20-1 and TRBJ2-3; D remains ambiguous. V lost 4 bases, J lost 2 bases, and 7 bases lay in between. Germline CDR1 is DFQATT and CDR2 is SNEGSKA (reference sequence). The CDR3 is 12 amino acids. CDR3 nucleotides: TGCAGTGCTACTTCCTACACAGATACGCAGTATTTT. Translation: CSATSYTDTQYF.

This clonotype has a handful of counts. This chain uses TRBV2 with TRBJ2-2, with 8 bases identical to TRBD2. CDR3 length: 16 amino acids. The V segment lost 5 bases and the J segment 6 bases; nucleotides outside the gene matches: 11. Germline V CDR1 and CDR2: SNHLY, FYNNEI. CDR3 bases: TGTGCCAGCAGTCCTATAGCGGGAAGTCGCCCCGGGGAGCTGTTTTTT. Its translation is CASSPIAGSRPGELFF.

Many counts were recorded for this clonotype. This chain joins TRBV27 and TRBJ2-7; maybe TRBD2 (5 bases). This CDR3 contains 15 residues. Trimming removed 7 bases from V and 0 bases from J, with 16 bases in between. Germline CDR1 is MNHEY and CDR2 is SMNVEV (reference sequence). CDR3 coding DNA: TGTGCCAGCAAATGGACCGGGATGAGCTCCTACGAGCAGTACTTC. Protein product: CASKWTGMSSYEQYF.

The chain uses TRBV6-1 and TRBJ1-1; TRBD1 matches 10 bases. Germline V gives CDR1 MNHNS, CDR2 SASEGT. With 4 bases clipped from V and 5 bases from J, the junction kept 4 bases outside the gene matches. There are 14 residues in the CDR3. The DNA of the CDR3 is TGTGCCAGCAGTGGGGGACAGGGGATGACTGAAGCTTTCTTT. This sequence encodes CASSGGQGMTEAFF.

The table lists this clonotype with a few counts. The rearrangement joins TRBV20-1 to TRBJ2-2; either TRBD1 or TRBD2 may supply D (5 bases each). The germline gives CDR1 DFQATT, CDR2 SNEGSKA (reference sequence). The CDR3 contains 14 residues. Trimming removed 3 bases at V and 5 bases at J, with 13 bases between. The CDR3 reads CSASMGPETGELFF. The DNA for the CDR3 is TGCAGTGCTAGTATGGGACCGGAGACCGGGGAGCTGTTTTTT.

This clonotype was detected ten times or more. The chain links TRBV24-1 to TRBJ1-2; maybe TRBD1 (6 bases). The V end lost 4 bases, the J end lost 4 bases, and 15 bases lay between the germline ends. The CDR3 spans 15 residues. The germline CDR1 and CDR2 sequences are KGHDR and SFDVKD. CDR3 coding DNA: TGTGCCACCAGTGACGAAACAGGGTTCGGCTATGGCTACACCTTC. Encoded protein: CATSDETGFGYGYTF.

Many counts were recorded for this clonotype. In DNA, the CDR3 is TGTGCCAGCAGTCACCGGATCGACTTGACAGGGAGCAATCAGCCCCAGCATTTT. It codes for CASSHRIDLTGSNQPQHF. V is TRBV7-8 and J is TRBJ1-5; TRBD1 aligns across 7 bases. CDR1 is SGHVS, CDR2 FQNEAQ, per germline. V was pared by 6 bases and J by 1 base, with 15 bases of the junction left unmatched. The CDR3 extends over 18 amino acids.

Concerning this clonotype itself: This may come from a read error, since a much larger clone is one base off. The chain combines TRBV5-1 with TRBJ1-6; D call uncertain. CDR1 and CDR2 (germline): SGHRS, YFSETQ. The CDR3 consists of 13 residues. Deletions cut 4 bases from V and 6 bases from J, with 8 bases between. This CDR3 is CASSPESNSPLHF. The CDR3, as DNA: TGCGCCAGCAGCCCGGAAAGTAATTCACCCCTCCACTTT.

Many counts were recorded for this clonotype. The chain employs TRBV12-3 or TRBV12-4 and TRBJ2-5; 8 bases fit TRBD2. The trim removed 6 bases at V and 3 bases at J, leaving 3 bases unmatched. The CDR3 has 13 amino acids. The CDR3 nucleotides read TGTGCCAGCAGCGCACTAGCGGAAGAGACCCAGTACTTC. Its translation is CASSALAEETQYF.

This clonotype was detected a few times. V usage is TRBV12-3 or TRBV12-4 and J usage is TRBJ1-2, with D uncertain. V gave up 6 bases and J gave up 4 bases, with 12 bases separating them. CDR3 length: 13 amino acids. CDR3 in amino acids: CASRLGLGYGYTF. The CDR3, as DNA: TGTGCCAGCAGACTTGGCCTGGGCTATGGCTACACCTTC.

This clonotype was counted a few times. The rearrangement joins TRBV5-1 to TRBJ2-6; no clear D gene. Germline V gene lookup returns CDR1 SGHRS and CDR2 YFSETQ. The CDR3 consists of 19 residues. The V and J ends lost 4 bases and 0 bases respectively, with 20 bases between them. This chain's CDR3 is CASSPGGSADHSGANVLTF. DNA for the CDR3: TGCGCCAGCAGCCCGGGCGGTTCGGCAGACCACTCTGGGGCCAACGTCCTGACTTTC.

The chain combines TRBV7-9 with TRBJ1-1; a weak D match, TRBD1 (5 bases). Germline-derived CDR1 and CDR2 are SEHNR and FQNEAQ (reference sequence). The CDR3 loop spans 15 amino acids. V lost 0 bases and J 5 bases, leaving 13 bases between the germline ends. The CDR3 sequence: CASSLAGGGFTEAFF. The DNA for the CDR3 is TGTGCCAGCAGCTTAGCCGGTGGGGGATTTACTGAAGCTTTCTTT.

This clonotype has ten or more counts. The rearrangement links TRBV6-2 or TRBV6-3 to TRBJ2-5; 13 nucleotides align to TRBD2. The germline V gene encodes CDR1 MNHEY and CDR2 SVGEGT. The J segment lost 5 bases and the V segment lost 2 bases, leaving 5 bases of the junction unmatched. The CDR3 is 16 amino acids. In DNA, the CDR3 is TGTGCCAGCAGTTACCGGACTAGCGGGAGTCCGGAGACCCAGTACTTC. Its translation: CASSYRTSGSPETQYF.

The chain has TRBV5-1 and TRBJ2-5, with D hard to call. The V end was cut by 5 bases, the J end by 1 base, with 9 bases between. CDR1 is SGHRS and CDR2 is YFSETQ in the germline V gene. The CDR3 consists of 13 residues. CDR3 protein: CASRSTFQETQYF. The CDR3 nucleotides read TGCGCCAGCAGGTCGACATTCCAAGAGACCCAGTACTTC.

This clonotype came up many times. The rearrangement joins TRBV20-1 to TRBJ1-2; TRBD1 matches at 7 bases. J was trimmed by 7 bases and V by 1 base; bases with no gene match: 3. The CDR3 contains 12 residues. Germline values: CDR1 DFQATT, CDR2 SNEGSKA (reference sequence). DNA of the CDR3: TGCAGTGCTAGAGGATACAGGGGTGGCTACACCTTC. Amino acid sequence: CSARGYRGGYTF.

Only a few counts were recorded for this clonotype. The genes are TRBV7-2 and TRBJ2-3; no clear D gene. This CDR3 comprises 13 residues. Germline assignment: CDR1 SGHTA and CDR2 FQGNSA. Trimming took off 6 bases at V and 0 bases at J, with 7 bases between the two ends. CDR3 sequence reads: CASRPTSTDTQYF. The DNA for the CDR3 is TGTGCCAGCAGACCGACTAGCACAGATACGCAGTATTTT.

The rearrangement uses TRBV9 and TRBJ1-1; D is uncertain. This CDR3 region has 14 residues. Deletions cut 2 bases from V and 0 bases from J, with 8 bases between. The germline gives CDR1 SGDLS, CDR2 YYNGEE. The CDR3 reads CASSVDAMNTEAFF. Here the CDR3 DNA reads TGTGCCAGCAGCGTCGACGCCATGAACACTGAAGCTTTCTTT. Supplemented by reference TRBV9 and TRBJ1-1, the full variable domain reads DSGVTQTPKHLITATGQRVTLRCSPRSGDLSVYWYQQSLDQGLQFLIQYYNGEERAKGNILERFSAQQFPDLHSELNLSSLELGDSALYFCASSVDAMNTEAFFGQGTRLTVV.

This clonotype was detected ten times or more. The chain recombines TRBV20-1 with TRBJ1-1, with D perhaps TRBD1 (6 bases). Looked up from germline, CDR1 is DFQATT and CDR2 is SNEGSKA (reference sequence). The CDR3 is made up of 13 amino acids. V lost 2 bases and J lost 5, with 12 bases in between. CDR3 in DNA: TGCAGTGCTAGACCGGACAGTTGGACTGAAGCTTTCTTT. Translation: CSARPDSWTEAFF.

The chain employs TRBV4-1 and TRBJ1-2; D may be TRBD1 (6 bases). CDR1 and CDR2 (germline): MGHRA, YSYEKL. Trimming cost V 0 bases and J 0 bases, with 8 bases left between them. The CDR3 runs 15 residues. CDR3 sequence reads: CASSQERTANYGYTF. DNA for the CDR3: TGCGCCAGCAGCCAAGAGCGGACAGCTAACTATGGCTACACCTTC.

This clonotype was picked up many times. This sequence joins TRBV7-9 and TRBJ2-4, with D unresolved. The CDR3 has 16 amino acids. V was cut by 5 bases and J by 8 bases, with 22 bases left in between. The V gene's germline CDR1 is SEHNR and CDR2 FQNEAQ (reference sequence). The CDR3 DNA follows: TGTGCCAGCAGCCCATCGGCCGGGCTGGTGTCGGACATTCAGTACTTC. It specifies CASSPSAGLVSDIQYF.

The chain uses TRBV5-1 and TRBJ1-1; D unresolved. Germline V gene data show CDR1 as SGHRS and CDR2 as YFSETQ. There are 14 residues in the CDR3. Deletions cut 3 bases from V and 3 bases from J, with 12 bases between. The CDR3 region is CASSSHGPDTEAFF. For the CDR3, the DNA is TGCGCCAGCAGCTCCCACGGGCCGGACACTGAAGCTTTCTTT.

Ten or more counts support this clonotype. Germline is not matched at one junction end, which may reflect a read error. The J gene is TRBJ2-1, the V gene TRBV29-1; D ambiguous. The germline CDR1 and CDR2 sequences are SQVTM and ANQGSEA. This CDR3 is built from 11 residues. The DNA for the CDR3 is TGTTCACCGAGCTCCTACAATGAGCAGTTCTTC. Amino acids: CSPSSYNEQFF.

The rearrangement links TRBV5-1 to TRBJ2-6; maybe TRBD1 (5 bases). The CDR3 extends over 15 amino acids. Germline CDR1 and CDR2: SGHRS and YFSETQ. V lost 5 bases and J lost 0, with 9 bases in between. DNA of the CDR3: TGCGCCAGCAGGCAACAGGACTCTGGGGCCAACGTCCTGACTTTC. This sequence encodes CASRQQDSGANVLTF. Variable domain in full (rest from reference TRBV5-1 and TRBJ2-6): KAGVTQTPRYLIKTRGQQVTLSCSPISGHRSVSWYQQTPGQGLQFLFEYFSETQRNKGNFPGRFSGRQFSNSRSEMNVSTLELGDSALYLCASRQQDSGANVLTFGAGSRLTVL.

The J gene is TRBJ1-5, the V gene TRBV3-1; D not certain. The germline V and J ends were trimmed by 4 bases and 4 bases, with 8 bases remaining between them. The CDR3 extends over 13 amino acids. CDR1 and CDR2 from the germline V gene are LGHDT and YNNKEL (reference sequence). CDR3 in amino acids: CASSPRDNQPQHF. CDR3 DNA sequence: TGTGCCAGCAGCCCGAGGGATAATCAGCCCCAGCATTTT.

There are a few counts of this clonotype. V gene TRBV7-6 combines with J gene TRBJ2-7; no definite D call. Germline V lookup: CDR1 SGHVS, CDR2 FNYEAQ. The CDR3 has 13 amino acids. The V gene lost 2 bases and the J gene lost 2 bases, with 7 bases spanning the gap. CDR3 in DNA: TGTGCCAGCAGCTTAAGTTATGCCTACGAGCAGTACTTC. This codes for CASSLSYAYEQYF.